A selection of T cell receptor beta chains follows, all from one sample in a study of graft-versus-host responses after intestinal transplantation. TCRdb keeps only in-frame clones here, not all; method: immunoSEQ multiplex PCR. The data contain about 90,000 clones, roughly nine tenths of them seen just once; the ten biggest clones take up 0.5%. These TCRs' antigens remain unknown. Sequences were derived from unstimulated CD8+ T cells sorted from spleen or lymph node cells, sampled before intestinal transplant. All receptors come from a human donor who received an intestinal transplant. CDR3s include the opening cysteine and the closing phenylalanine or tryptophan. D genes are given only for firm matches. For some rows the clone size is stated as once, few or many, or as a class when expanded; others skip it.

d_call j_call v_call clone_size cdr3_nt cdr3_aa
TRBD2 TRBJ2-7 TRBV27 - TGTGCCAGCAGTGTGGGACTAGTGGGAGAGCAGTACTTC CASSVGLVGEQYF
TRBD1 TRBJ1-6 TRBV5-4 - TGTGCCAGCAGCTTGAGGGGGCTAAATTCACCCCTCCACTTT CASSLRGLNSPLHF
TRBD1 TRBJ1-1 TRBV15 - TGTGCCACCAGCAGATTAGGGACAGGACAGGGGGCTGAAGCTTTCTTT CATSRLGTGQGAEAFF
- TRBJ1-2 TRBV6-1 few TGTGCCAGCAGTGAAGAATGGGACACCAACTATGGCTACACCTTC CASSEEWDTNYGYTF
TRBD1 TRBJ1-5 TRBV19 - TGTGCCAGTAGTTTCCGACAGGGGAATCAGCCCCAGCATTTT CASSFRQGNQPQHF
- TRBJ1-1 TRBV9 - TGTGCCAGCAGCGATGAGGGCCACACTGAAGCTTTCTTT CASSDEGHTEAFF
TRBD1 TRBJ2-7 TRBV27 - TGTGCCAGCAGTTTACGATCTCCCCGGGACAGGGACTCCTACGAGCAGTACTTC CASSLRSPRDRDSYEQYF
- TRBJ1-5 TRBV18 - TGTGCCAGCTCACCTGACAGCGGCAATCAGCCCCAGCATTTT CASSPDSGNQPQHF
- TRBJ2-1 TRBV9 - TGTGCCAGCAGCGGCCGACCTAGTGGTGACAATGAGCAGTTCTTC CASSGRPSGDNEQFF
- TRBJ2-1 TRBV19 - TGTGCCAGTAGCCCCAAGTCCAGATACAATGAGCAGTTCTTC CASSPKSRYNEQFF
- TRBJ2-3 TRBV27 - TGTGCCAGCAGTTCGGTAGACTTTTTCACAGATACGCAGTATTTT CASSSVDFFTDTQYF
- TRBJ2-2 TRBV19 once TGTGCCAGTAGTATTAGCCCCGGGGAGCTGTTTTTT CASSISPGELFF
- TRBJ1-1 TRBV30 - TGTGCCTGGAGTGTACGGGGGATGAACACTGAAGCTTTCTTT CAWSVRGMNTEAFF
TRBD1 TRBJ2-2 TRBV30 - TGTGCCTGGAATGCCGGGACAGGTACCGGGGAGCTGTTTTTT CAWNAGTGTGELFF
- TRBJ2-7 TRBV7-9 - TGTGCCAGCAGCTCCTTAATGTCCCCGGGAGTAGCCTACGAGCAGTACTTC CASSSLMSPGVAYEQYF
- TRBJ2-7 TRBV4-1 - TGCGCCAGCAGCATAACGAGCTCCTACGAGCAGTACTTC CASSITSSYEQYF
- TRBJ2-1 TRBV6-5 - TGTGCCAGCAGTTCACAGAGAGCCTCCTACAATGAGCAGTTCTTC CASSSQRASYNEQFF
- TRBJ2-1 TRBV5-8 - TGTGCCAGCAGCTTGGTCCGGCCTGGAGAGTTCTTC CASSLVRPGEFF
- TRBJ2-7 TRBV28 - TGTGCCACCTCCCTCTACGAGCAGTACTTC CATSLYEQYF
TRBD1 TRBJ2-7 TRBV30 - TGTGCCTGGAGTGGACAGGGTCATAACGAGCAGTACTTC CAWSGQGHNEQYF
TRBD2 TRBJ2-7 TRBV5-4 - TGTGCCAGCAGCGTAAGGGACTACTCCTACGAGCAGTACTTC CASSVRDYSYEQYF
- TRBJ2-7 TRBV7-9 - TGTGCCAGCAGCTTCTCAGGGACCTACGAGCAGTACTTC CASSFSGTYEQYF
TRBD1 TRBJ1-1 TRBV12-5 - TGTGCTAGTGGGGGGGACAGGTTGGTTTATGAAGCTTTCTTT CASGGDRLVYEAFF
- TRBJ1-5 TRBV4-1 - TGCGCCAGCAGCCAGGGGAGTCAGCCCCAGCATTTT CASSQGSQPQHF
TRBD1 TRBJ2-5 TRBV28 - TGTGCCAGCAGTTTATTTGGCCTAGACGGAGGACAGGGGGTGAAGGGGACCCAGTACTTC CASSLFGLDGGQGVKGTQYF
- TRBJ2-1 TRBV28 - TGTGCCAGCAGTGACCCAGGGGCAGCTGAGCAGTTCTTC CASSDPGAAEQFF